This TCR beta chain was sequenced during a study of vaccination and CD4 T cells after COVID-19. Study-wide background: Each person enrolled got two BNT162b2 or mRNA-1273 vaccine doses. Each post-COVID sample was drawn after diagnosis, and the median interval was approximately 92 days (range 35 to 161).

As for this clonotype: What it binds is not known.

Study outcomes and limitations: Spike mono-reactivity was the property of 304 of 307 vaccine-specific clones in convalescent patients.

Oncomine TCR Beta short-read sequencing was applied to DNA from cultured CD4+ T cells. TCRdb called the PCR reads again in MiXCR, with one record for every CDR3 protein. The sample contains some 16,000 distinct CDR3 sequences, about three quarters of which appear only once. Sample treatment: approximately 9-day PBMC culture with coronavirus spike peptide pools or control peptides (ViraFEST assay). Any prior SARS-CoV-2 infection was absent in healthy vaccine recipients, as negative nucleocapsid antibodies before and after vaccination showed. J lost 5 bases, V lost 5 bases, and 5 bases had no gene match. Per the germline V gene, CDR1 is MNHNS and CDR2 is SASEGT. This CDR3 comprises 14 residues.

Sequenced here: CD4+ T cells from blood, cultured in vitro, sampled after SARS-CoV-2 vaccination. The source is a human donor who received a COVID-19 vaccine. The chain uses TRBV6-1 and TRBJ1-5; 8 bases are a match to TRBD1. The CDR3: CASSPDRGYQPQHF. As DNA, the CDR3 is TGTGCCAGCAGTCCCGACAGGGGCTATCAGCCCCAGCATTTT.